The T cell receptor (beta chain) under discussion was sequenced for a study of cytomegalovirus exposure and HLA in healthy donors. Study-level results: A later analysis, which compared TCR beta chains of equal frequency, found the HLA-associated ones more clonally expanded. The study recorded around 160 TCR beta chains that were cytomegalovirus-associated. According to an earlier analysis, most TCR beta V segments yielded productive rearrangements about 87% or about 30% of the time.

This PCR relied on a set of 60 Vbeta primers and 13 Jbeta primers. Using immunoSEQ multiplex PCR, the repertoire was profiled, and TCRdb retains in-frame clones only, with some absent. The sample lists roughly 160,000 clones; about three quarters were seen once. This CDR3 has 14 residues. Germline-derived CDR1 and CDR2 are LNHNV and YYDKDF (reference sequence). V gave up 0 bases and J gave up 6 bases, with 8 bases separating them. Details on this clone: Antigen unknown.

Donors had nominal health at sampling but likely had unrecorded immune exposures. The rearrangement joins TRBV15 to TRBJ2-2, with D possibly matching TRBD2 (5 bases). This clonotype originated in a woman aged 25 to 39 in good health and CMV-seronegative. The sample taken for sequencing was PBMCs. The CDR3: CATSRDLAPGELFF. The CDR3 DNA is TGTGCCACCAGCAGAGATCTAGCCCCCGGGGAGCTGTTTTTT.